One sample yielded the 10 T cell receptor beta chains listed below, sequenced in a study of CD8 T cells in Susac syndrome. Random hexamers were used to reverse transcribe an amount of roughly 0.45 to 1 ug RNA. TCRdb recomputed calls from the immunoSEQ multiplex PCR reads with MiXCR, one row per CDR3 protein. This table holds around 130,000 distinct CDR3 sequences, roughly 96% found once. What was sequenced was CD4+ T cells from PBMCs. These TCRs come from a human donor in good health.

The genes are TRBV28 and TRBJ2-1; a weak D match, TRBD2 (5 bases). With 3 bases removed from V and 6 bases from J, the gap between germline ends came to 12 bases. This CDR3 region has 14 residues. Germline V gene lookup returns CDR1 MDHEN and CDR2 SYDVKM. CDR3 in amino acids: CASSFSFGINEQFF. The CDR3 region has the DNA TGTGCCAGCAGTTTCTCTTTCGGGATCAATGAGCAGTTCTTC.

The chain employs TRBV23-1 and TRBJ2-7; D not resolved. TRBV23-1 qualifies as an ORF whose function is uncertain. The CDR3 contains 15 residues. The V end was cut by 2 bases, the J end by 5 bases, with 16 bases between. Here the CDR3 reads CASSQGVRAGDEQYF. The CDR3 DNA reads TGCGCCAGCAGTCAAGGTGTACGGGCCGGCGACGAGCAGTACTTC.

DNA of the CDR3: TGTGCCAGCAGCGGAAGGTCAGGGTCGAACACCGGGGAGCTGTTTTTT. Encoded protein: CASSGRSGSNTGELFF. The chain carries TRBV5-4 and TRBJ2-2, with a weak D call TRBD1 (5 bases). Deletions cut 4 bases from V and 0 bases from J, with 13 bases between. The CDR3 has 16 residues. CDR1 and CDR2 (germline): SGHNT, YYREEE (reference sequence).

The V gene is TRBV10-3, the J gene TRBJ2-5; 11 positions agree with TRBD1. The length of the CDR3 is 16 residues. Losses at the gene ends were 5 bases for V and 5 bases for J; bases not matched to a gene: 10. CDR1 and CDR2 from the germline V gene are ENHRY and SYGVKD. The CDR3 here is CAISTGQGAYLETQYF. CDR3 DNA: TGTGCCATCAGTACAGGACAGGGGGCCTATCTGGAGACCCAGTACTTC.

V is TRBV3-1 and J is TRBJ2-5, with 9 positions matching TRBD2. V trimming: 4 bases; J trimming: 5 bases; junction bases outside the gene matches: 8. CDR3 length: 15 residues. CDR1 is LGHDT and CDR2 is YNNKEL in the germline V gene (reference sequence). The CDR3 loop reads CASSPAGGAHETQYF. The CDR3 nucleotides read TGTGCCAGCAGCCCCGCGGGGGGGGCCCATGAGACCCAGTACTTC.

J is TRBJ2-3 and V is TRBV7-2, with D perhaps matching TRBD2 (6 bases). V lost 1 base, J lost 5 bases, and 13 bases lay in between. CDR1 and CDR2 from the germline V gene are SGHTA and FQGNSA. This CDR3 spans 15 amino acids. CDR3 sequence reads: CASSLVSGAGDTQYF. The CDR3 bases are TGTGCCAGCAGCTTAGTTTCGGGAGCTGGAGATACGCAGTATTTT. The entire variable domain, with the rest obtained from reference TRBV7-2 and TRBJ2-3, is as follows: GAGVSQSPSNKVTEKGKDVELRCDPISGHTALYWYRQSLGQGLEFLIYFQGNSAPDKSGLPSDRFSAERTGGSVSTLTIQRTQQEDSAVYLCASSLVSGAGDTQYFGPGTRLTVL.

The chain couples TRBV15 to TRBJ2-3, with TRBD2 matching 8 bases. V trimming: 0 bases; J trimming: 2 bases; junction bases outside the gene matches: 7. This CDR3 is built from 17 residues. Germline V gives CDR1 LNHNV, CDR2 YYDKDF (reference sequence). The chain's CDR3 is CATSRDLAGRATDTQYF. CDR3 coding DNA: TGTGCCACCAGCAGAGACCTAGCGGGTCGTGCCACAGATACGCAGTATTTT.

The V and J genes are TRBV5-1 and TRBJ2-3, with 11 bases matching TRBD1. The junction had 7 bases not matched to a gene; V was cut back by 1 base and J by 6 bases. This CDR3 has 16 residues. Germline CDR1 reads SGHRS; CDR2 reads YFSETQ. The CDR3 reads CASSLSRDRGMDTQYF. CDR3 DNA sequence: TGCGCCAGCAGCTTGAGCCGGGACAGGGGGATGGATACGCAGTATTTT.

The chain joins TRBV5-1 to TRBJ1-4; D is ambiguous. The CDR3 totals 15 residues. CDR1 SGHRS and CDR2 YFSETQ come from the germline V gene. The ends were cut back, 3 bases at V and 2 bases at J, with 11 bases in the middle. The CDR3 region is CASSYGGGTNEKLFF. CDR3 coding DNA: TGCGCCAGCAGCTACGGAGGAGGCACTAATGAAAAACTGTTTTTT.

This chain joins TRBV12-5 and TRBJ1-1; 7 bases are shared with TRBD1. The CDR3 is 14 residues long. Trimming took 2 bases from V and 1 from J; bases not matched to a gene: 1. Germline CDR1 and CDR2: LGHNT and FRNRAP. In nucleotides, the CDR3 is TGTGCTAGTGGTTTGTCAGGGGGGAACACTGAAGCTTTCTTT. It codes for CASGLSGGNTEAFF. Looking up the rest from reference TRBV12-5 and TRBJ1-1 gives the full variable domain: DARVTQTPRHKVTEMGQEVTMRCQPILGHNTVFWYRQTMMQGLELLAYFRNRAPLDDSGMPKDRFSAEMPDATLATLKIQPSEPRDSAVYFCASGLSGGNTEAFFGQGTRLTVV.